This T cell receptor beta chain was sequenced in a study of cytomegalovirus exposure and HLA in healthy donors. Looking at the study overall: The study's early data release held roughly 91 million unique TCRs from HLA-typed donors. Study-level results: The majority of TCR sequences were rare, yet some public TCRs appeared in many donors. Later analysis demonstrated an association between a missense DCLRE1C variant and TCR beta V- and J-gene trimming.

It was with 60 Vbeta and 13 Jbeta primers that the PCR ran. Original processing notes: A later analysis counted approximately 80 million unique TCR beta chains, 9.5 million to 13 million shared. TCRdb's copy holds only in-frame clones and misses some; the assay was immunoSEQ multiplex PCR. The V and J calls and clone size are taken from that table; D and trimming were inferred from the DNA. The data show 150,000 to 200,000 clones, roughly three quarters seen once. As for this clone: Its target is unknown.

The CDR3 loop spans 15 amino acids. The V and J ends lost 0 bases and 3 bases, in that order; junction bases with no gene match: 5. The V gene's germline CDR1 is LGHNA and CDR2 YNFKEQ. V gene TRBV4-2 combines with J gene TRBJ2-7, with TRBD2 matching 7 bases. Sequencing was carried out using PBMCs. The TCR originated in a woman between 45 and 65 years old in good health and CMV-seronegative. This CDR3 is CASSQEGTTGYEQYF. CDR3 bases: TGTGCCAGCAGCCAAGAGGGGACTACAGGCTACGAGCAGTACTTC.